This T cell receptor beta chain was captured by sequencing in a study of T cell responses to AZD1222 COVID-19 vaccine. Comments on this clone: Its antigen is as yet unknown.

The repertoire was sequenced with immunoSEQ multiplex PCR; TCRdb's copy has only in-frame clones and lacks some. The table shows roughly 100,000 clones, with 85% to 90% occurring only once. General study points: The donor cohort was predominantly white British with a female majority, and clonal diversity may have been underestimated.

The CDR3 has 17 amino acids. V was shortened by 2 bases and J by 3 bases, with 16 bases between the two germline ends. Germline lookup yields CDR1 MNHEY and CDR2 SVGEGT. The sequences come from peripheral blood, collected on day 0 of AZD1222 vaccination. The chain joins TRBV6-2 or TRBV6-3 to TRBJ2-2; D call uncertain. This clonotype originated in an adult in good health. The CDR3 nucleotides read TGTGCCAGCAGTTACCCCCCGGGCAGGCCCGACACCGGGGAGCTGTTTTTT. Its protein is CASSYPPGRPDTGELFF.